Sequencing of this T cell receptor (beta chain) was carried out in a study of human T cells and chemical hapten exposure. As for the study in general: Upper inner arm skin measuring around 2 cm by around 2 cm received 2% DPC for sensitization. Patients had diphenylcyclopropenone applied to the scalp weekly throughout the approximately 25-week study.

The study's findings and limits: Those TCRs sitting above 1 in 1000 frequency stayed the same with DPC sensitization.

Noted time point: patch test 1, 2 weeks after DPC sensitization. The treatment: therapeutic diphenylcyclopropenone sensitization with weekly scalp DPC. Total RNA was isolated from unfractionated whole blood. This clonotype appeared many times. The antigen is not known. Germline V gene lookup returns CDR1 DFQATT and CDR2 SNEGSKA (reference sequence). V gave up 5 bases and J gave up 5 bases, with 16 bases separating them. This CDR3 is 14 amino acids long. MiXCR, run by TCRdb on the RACE reads, gives a single entry per CDR3 protein. The sample lists approximately 400,000 distinct CDR3 sequences; more than 4.5% were seen once.

The chain couples TRBV20-1 to TRBJ2-1, with D perhaps TRBD2 (5 bases). This TCR was sampled from a woman aged 50 to 60 with alopecia areata. Some clones in this sample may be carry-over from other donors' samples. Sequencing was performed on whole blood, taken in connection with sensitization to the hapten diphenylcyclopropenone (DPC). Here the CDR3 reads CSAAGARVNNEQFF. CDR3 coding DNA: TGCAGTGCTGCCGGCGCGCGGGTAAACAATGAGCAGTTCTTC.